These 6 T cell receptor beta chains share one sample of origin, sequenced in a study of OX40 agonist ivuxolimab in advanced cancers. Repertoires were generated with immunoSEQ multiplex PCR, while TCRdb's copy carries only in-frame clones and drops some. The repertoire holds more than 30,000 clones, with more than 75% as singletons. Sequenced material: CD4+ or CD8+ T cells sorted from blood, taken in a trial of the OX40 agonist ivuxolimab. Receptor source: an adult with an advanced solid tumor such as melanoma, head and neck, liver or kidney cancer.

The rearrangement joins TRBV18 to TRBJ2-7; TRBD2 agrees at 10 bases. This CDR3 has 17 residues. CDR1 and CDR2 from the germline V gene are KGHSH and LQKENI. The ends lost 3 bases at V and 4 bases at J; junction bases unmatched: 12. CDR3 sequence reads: CASSPTRGTSVRYEQYF. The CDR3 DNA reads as TGTGCCAGCTCACCTACCAGAGGGACTAGCGTGCGTTACGAGCAGTACTTC.

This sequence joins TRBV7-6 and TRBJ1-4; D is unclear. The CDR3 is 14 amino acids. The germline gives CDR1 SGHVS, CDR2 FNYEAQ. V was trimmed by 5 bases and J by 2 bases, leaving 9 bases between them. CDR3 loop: CASSPGATNEKLFF. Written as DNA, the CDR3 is TGTGCCAGCAGCCCGGGAGCGACTAATGAAAAACTGTTTTTT.

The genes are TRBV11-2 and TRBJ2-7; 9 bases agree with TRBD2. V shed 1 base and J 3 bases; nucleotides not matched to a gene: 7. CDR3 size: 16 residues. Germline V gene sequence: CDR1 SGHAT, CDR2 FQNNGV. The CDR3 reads CASSLVSGSGGYEQYF. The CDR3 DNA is TGTGCCAGCAGCTTAGTTAGCGGGAGTGGAGGCTACGAGCAGTACTTC.

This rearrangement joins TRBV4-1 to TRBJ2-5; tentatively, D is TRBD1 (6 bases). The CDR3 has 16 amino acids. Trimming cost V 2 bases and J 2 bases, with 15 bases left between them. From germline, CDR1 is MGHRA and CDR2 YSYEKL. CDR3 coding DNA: TGCGCCAGCAGCCAAAACCCACAGGGACAACAAGAGACCCAGTACTTC. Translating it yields CASSQNPQGQQETQYF.

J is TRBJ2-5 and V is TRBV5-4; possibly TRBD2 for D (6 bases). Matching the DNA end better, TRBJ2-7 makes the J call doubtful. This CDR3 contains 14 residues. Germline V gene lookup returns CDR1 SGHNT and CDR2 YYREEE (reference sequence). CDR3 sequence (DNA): TGTGCCAGCAGCACTACCCATAGCGGCTACGAGCAGTACTTC. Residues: CASSTTHSGYEQYF.

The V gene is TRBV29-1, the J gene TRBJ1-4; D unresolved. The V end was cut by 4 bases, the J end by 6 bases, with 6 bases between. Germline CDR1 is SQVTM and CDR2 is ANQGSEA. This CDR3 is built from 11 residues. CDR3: CSVGTDEKLFF. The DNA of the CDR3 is TGCAGCGTTGGGACGGATGAAAAACTGTTTTTT.